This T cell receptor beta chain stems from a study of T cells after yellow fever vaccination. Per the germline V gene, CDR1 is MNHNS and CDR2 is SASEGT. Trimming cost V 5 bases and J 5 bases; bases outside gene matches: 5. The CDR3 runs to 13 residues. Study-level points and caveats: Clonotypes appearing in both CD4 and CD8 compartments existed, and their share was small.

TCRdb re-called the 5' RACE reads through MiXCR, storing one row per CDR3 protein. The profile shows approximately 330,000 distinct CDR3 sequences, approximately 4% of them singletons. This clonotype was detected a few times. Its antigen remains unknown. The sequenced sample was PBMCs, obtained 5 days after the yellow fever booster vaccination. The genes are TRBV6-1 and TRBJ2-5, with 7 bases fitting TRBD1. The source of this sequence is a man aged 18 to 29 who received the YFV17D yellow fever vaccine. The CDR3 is CASSYGTVETQYF. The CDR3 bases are TGTGCCAGCAGTTACGGGACAGTGGAGACCCAGTACTTC.